These 5 T cell receptor beta chains came from one sample sequenced in a study of T cell responses to AZD1222 COVID-19 vaccine. Generated by immunoSEQ multiplex PCR, the TCRdb table keeps only in-frame clones and is missing some. The sample records 150,000 or so clones, 85% to 95% being singletons. Source: peripheral blood, taken on day 0 of AZD1222 vaccination. These receptors all come from an adult in good health.

The genes are TRBV6-5 and TRBJ2-1; D is undetermined. The CDR3 consists of 15 residues. Germline-derived CDR1 and CDR2 are MNHEY and SVGAGI. Trimming took 6 bases from V and 0 from J, leaving 12 bases between them. The CDR3, as DNA: TGTGCCAGCAGCCCGGACCAGAGCTCCTACAATGAGCAGTTCTTC. This encodes CASSPDQSSYNEQFF.

This clone was seen a single time. The chain couples TRBV25-1 to TRBJ1-2; D gene uncertain. The CDR3 loop spans 12 amino acids. CDR1 is MGHDK and CDR2 is SYGVNS in the germline V gene. The V end was cut by 4 bases, the J end by 7 bases, with 10 bases between. The CDR3 nucleotides read TGTGCCAGCAGTGGCTCACTGGGTGGCTACACCTTC. This encodes CASSGSLGGYTF.

This clone showed up just once. This CDR3 is CASRLTSYSYNEQFF. The CDR3 DNA sequence: TGTGCCAGCAGGCTGACTAGCTACTCCTACAATGAGCAGTTCTTC. This chain connects TRBV27 to TRBJ2-1; the match to TRBD2 covers 7 bases. The CDR3 runs to 15 residues. J gave up 0 bases and V 6 bases, and 5 bases lay outside the gene matches. From germline, CDR1 is MNHEY and CDR2 SMNVEV (reference sequence).

The chain carries TRBV30 and TRBJ2-2; weak D call: TRBD2 (6 bases). Germline V gene lookup returns CDR1 GTSNPN and CDR2 SVGIG (reference sequence). The V end lost 1 base, the J end lost 6 bases, and 6 bases lay between the germline ends. This CDR3 comprises 12 residues. The CDR3 reads CAWSGGAGELFF. Written as DNA, the CDR3 is TGTGCCTGGAGTGGGGGGGCCGGGGAGCTGTTTTTT. The variable domain in full, completed from reference TRBV30 and TRBJ2-2, reads SQTIHQWPATLVQPVGSPLSLECTVEGTSNPNLYWYRQAAGRGLQLLFYSVGIGQISSEVPQNLSASRPQDRQFILSSKKLLLSDSGFYLCAWSGGAGELFFGEGSRLTVL.

CDR3 sequence reads: CASSIGTDYYGYTF. The CDR3 nucleotides read TGTGCCAGTAGTATAGGGACGGATTACTATGGCTACACCTTC. The V gene is TRBV19, the J gene TRBJ1-2; D is undetermined. Germline CDR1 reads LNHDA; CDR2 reads SQIVND (reference sequence). V lost 1 base and J lost 3, with 9 bases in between. The CDR3 runs to 14 residues.